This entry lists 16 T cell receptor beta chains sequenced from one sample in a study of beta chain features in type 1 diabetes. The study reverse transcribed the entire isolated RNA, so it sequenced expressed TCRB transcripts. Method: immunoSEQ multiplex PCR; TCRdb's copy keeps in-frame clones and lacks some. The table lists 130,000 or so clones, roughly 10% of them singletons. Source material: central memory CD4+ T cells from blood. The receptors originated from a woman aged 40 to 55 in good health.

The CDR3: CASSPAGLRSYGYTF. The CDR3 DNA reads TGTGCCAGCAGTCCGGCAGGGTTGAGGAGCTATGGCTACACCTTC. The rearrangement uses TRBV27 and TRBJ1-2, with a possible D match to TRBD1 (5 bases). The V gene lost 5 bases and the J gene lost 4 bases, with 17 bases spanning the gap. This CDR3 has 15 amino acids. Germline CDR1 MNHEY, CDR2 SMNVEV (reference sequence).

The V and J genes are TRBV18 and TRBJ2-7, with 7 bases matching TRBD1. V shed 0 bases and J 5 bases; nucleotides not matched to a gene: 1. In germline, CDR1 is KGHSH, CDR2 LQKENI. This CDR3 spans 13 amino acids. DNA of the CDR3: TGTGCCAGCTCACCACCGACAGGGAACGAGCAGTACTTC. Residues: CASSPPTGNEQYF.

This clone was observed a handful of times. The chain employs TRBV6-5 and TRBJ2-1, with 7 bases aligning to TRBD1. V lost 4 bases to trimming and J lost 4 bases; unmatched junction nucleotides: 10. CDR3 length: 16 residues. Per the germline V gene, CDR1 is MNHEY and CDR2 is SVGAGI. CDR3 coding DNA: TGTGCCAGCAGTTCTAACAGGGGTCTTAGTTACAATGAGCAGTTCTTC. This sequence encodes CASSSNRGLSYNEQFF.

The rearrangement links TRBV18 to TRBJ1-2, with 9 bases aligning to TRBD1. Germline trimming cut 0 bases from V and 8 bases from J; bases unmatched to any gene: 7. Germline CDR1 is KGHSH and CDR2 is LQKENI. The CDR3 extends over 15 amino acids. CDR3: CASSPPGQGVSGYTF. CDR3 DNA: TGTGCCAGCTCACCACCGGGACAGGGTGTATCCGGCTACACCTTC.

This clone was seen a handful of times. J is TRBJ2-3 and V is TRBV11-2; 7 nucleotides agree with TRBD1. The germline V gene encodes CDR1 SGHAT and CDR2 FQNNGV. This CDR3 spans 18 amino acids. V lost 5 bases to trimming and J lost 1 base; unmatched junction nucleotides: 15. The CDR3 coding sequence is TGTGCCAGCAGCCGCCATCCTACAGGGGTGGGTGGCACAGATACGCAGTATTTT. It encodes CASSRHPTGVGGTDTQYF.

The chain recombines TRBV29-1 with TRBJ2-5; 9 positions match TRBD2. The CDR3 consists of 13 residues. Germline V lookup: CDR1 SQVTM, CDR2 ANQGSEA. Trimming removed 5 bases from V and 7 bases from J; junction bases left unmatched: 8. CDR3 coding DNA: TGCAGCGTTCTTGGCGGGGGGGCGGGGACCCAGTACTTC. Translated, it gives CSVLGGGAGTQYF.

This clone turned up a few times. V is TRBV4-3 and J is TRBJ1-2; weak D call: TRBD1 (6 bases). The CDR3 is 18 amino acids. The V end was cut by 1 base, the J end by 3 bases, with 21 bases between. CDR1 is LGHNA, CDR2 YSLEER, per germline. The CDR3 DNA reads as TGCGCCAGCAGCCAAGGCCATACAGGGCTGCTGGTGCACTATGGCTACACCTTC. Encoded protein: CASSQGHTGLLVHYGYTF.

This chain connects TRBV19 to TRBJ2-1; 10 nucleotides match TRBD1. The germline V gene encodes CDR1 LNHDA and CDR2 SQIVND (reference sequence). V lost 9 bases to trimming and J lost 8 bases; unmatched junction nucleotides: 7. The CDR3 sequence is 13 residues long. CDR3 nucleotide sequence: TGTGCCAGCGACAGGGGGCGGCCAGATGAGCAGTTCTTC. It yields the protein CASDRGRPDEQFF.

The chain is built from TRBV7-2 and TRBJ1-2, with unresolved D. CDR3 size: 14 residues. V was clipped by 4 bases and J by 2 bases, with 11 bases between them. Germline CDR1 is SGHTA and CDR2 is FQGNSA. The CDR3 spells CASSSFTENYGYTF. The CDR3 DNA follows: TGTGCCAGCAGCTCGTTTACAGAGAACTATGGCTACACCTTC. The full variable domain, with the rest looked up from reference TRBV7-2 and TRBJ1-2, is GAGVSQSPSNKVTEKGKDVELRCDPISGHTALYWYRQSLGQGLEFLIYFQGNSAPDKSGLPSDRFSAERTGGSVSTLTIQRTQQEDSAVYLCASSSFTENYGYTFGSGTRLTVV.

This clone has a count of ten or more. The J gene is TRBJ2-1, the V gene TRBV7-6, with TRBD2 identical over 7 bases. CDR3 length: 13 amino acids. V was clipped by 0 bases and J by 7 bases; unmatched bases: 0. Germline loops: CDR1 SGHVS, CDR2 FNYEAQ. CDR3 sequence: CASSLARGNEQFF. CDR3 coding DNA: TGTGCCAGCAGCTTAGCGCGGGGGAATGAGCAGTTCTTC. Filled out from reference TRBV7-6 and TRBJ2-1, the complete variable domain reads GAGVSQSPRYKVTKRGQDVALRCDPISGHVSLYWYRQALGQGPEFLTYFNYEAQQDKSGLPNDRFSAERPEGSISTLTIQRTEQRDSAMYRCASSLARGNEQFFGPGTRLTVL.

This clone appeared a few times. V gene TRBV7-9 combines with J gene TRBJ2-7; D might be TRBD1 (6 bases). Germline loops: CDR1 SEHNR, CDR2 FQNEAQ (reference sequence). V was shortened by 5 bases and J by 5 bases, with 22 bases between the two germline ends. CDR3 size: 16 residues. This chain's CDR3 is CASSPLGGRRYNEQYF. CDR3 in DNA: TGTGCCAGCAGCCCCTTAGGGGGTAGGCGGTACAACGAGCAGTACTTC.

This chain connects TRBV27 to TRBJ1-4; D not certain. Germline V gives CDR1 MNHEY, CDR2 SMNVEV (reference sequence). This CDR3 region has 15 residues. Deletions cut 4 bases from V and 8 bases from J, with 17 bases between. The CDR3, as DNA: TGTGCCAGCAGTTCCCGGGATTTGAGGCTAGAAAAACTGTTTTTT. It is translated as CASSSRDLRLEKLFF.

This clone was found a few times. The CDR3 sequence is CASSLEARGGAGETQYF. CDR3 sequence (DNA): TGTGCCAGCAGCTTAGAGGCTCGCGGGGGGGCCGGAGAGACCCAGTACTTC. The chain has TRBV7-2 and TRBJ2-5; TRBD2 matches at 9 bases. This CDR3 contains 17 residues. Germline lookup yields CDR1 SGHTA and CDR2 FQGNSA. The ends lost 1 base at V and 4 bases at J; junction bases unmatched: 10.

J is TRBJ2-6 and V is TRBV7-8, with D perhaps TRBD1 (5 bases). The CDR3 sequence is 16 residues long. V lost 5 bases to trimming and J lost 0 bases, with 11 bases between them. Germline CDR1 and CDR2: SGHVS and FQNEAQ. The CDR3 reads CASSQGVHSGANVLTF. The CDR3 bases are TGTGCCAGCAGCCAAGGGGTACACTCTGGGGCCAACGTCCTGACTTTC. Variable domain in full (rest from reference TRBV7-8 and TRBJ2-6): GAGVSQSPRYKVAKRGQDVALRCDPISGHVSLFWYQQALGQGPEFLTYFQNEAQLDKSGLPSDRFFAERPEGSVSTLKIQRTQQEDSAVYLCASSQGVHSGANVLTFGAGSRLTVL.

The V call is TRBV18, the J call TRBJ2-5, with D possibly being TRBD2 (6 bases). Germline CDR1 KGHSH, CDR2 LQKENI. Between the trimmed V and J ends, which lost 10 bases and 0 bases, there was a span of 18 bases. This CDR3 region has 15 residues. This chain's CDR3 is CATLGLRGNQETQYF. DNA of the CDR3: TGTGCCACCTTAGGTTTGCGGGGAAACCAAGAGACCCAGTACTTC.

In DNA, the CDR3 is TGTGCCAGTAGTTCATTTCAGGCGAGCTCCTACGAGCAGTACTTC. The encoded protein is CASSSFQASSYEQYF. The chain uses TRBV19 and TRBJ2-7; D gene uncertain. CDR3 length: 15 amino acids. Looked up from germline, CDR1 is LNHDA and CDR2 is SQIVND (reference sequence). V lost 5 bases, J lost 0 bases, and 14 bases lay in between.